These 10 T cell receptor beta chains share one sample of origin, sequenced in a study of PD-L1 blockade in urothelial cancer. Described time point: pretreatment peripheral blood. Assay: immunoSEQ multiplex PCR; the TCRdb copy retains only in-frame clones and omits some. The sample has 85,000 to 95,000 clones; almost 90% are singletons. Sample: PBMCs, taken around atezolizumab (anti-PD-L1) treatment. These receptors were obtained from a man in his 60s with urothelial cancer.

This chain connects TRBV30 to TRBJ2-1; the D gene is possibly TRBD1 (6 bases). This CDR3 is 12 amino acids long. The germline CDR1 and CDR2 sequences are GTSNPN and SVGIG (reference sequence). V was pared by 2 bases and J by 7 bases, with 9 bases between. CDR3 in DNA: TGTGCCTGGAGTAAACAGGGAAATGAGCAGTTCTTC. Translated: CAWSKQGNEQFF.

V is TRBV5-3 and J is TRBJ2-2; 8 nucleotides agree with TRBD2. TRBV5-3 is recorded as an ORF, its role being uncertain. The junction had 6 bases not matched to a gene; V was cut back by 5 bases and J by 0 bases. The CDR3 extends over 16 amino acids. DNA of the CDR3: TGTGCCAGAAGTAACGGGAGGGTCGCGAACACCGGGGAGCTGTTTTTT. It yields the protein CARSNGRVANTGELFF.

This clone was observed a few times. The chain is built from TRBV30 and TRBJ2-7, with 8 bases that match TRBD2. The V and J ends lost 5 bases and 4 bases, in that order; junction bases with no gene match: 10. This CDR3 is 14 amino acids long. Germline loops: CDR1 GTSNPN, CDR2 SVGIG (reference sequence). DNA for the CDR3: TGTGCCTGGTCCGGGGGGGGCAGGGGTTACGAGCAGTACTTC. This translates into CAWSGGGRGYEQYF.

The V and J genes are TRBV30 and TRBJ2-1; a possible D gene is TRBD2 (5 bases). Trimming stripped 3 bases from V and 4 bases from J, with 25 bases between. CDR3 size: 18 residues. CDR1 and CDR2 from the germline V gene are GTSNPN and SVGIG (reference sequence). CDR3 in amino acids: CAWRTTLWASGSYNEQFF. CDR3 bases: TGTGCCTGGAGGACTACTCTCTGGGCCAGCGGAAGTTACAATGAGCAGTTCTTC.

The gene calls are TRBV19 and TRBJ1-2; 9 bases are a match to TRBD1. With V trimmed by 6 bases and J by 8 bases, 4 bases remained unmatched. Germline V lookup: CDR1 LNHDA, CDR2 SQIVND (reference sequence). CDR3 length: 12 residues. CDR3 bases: TGTGCCAGTAGGGGACAGGGAGGAGGCTACACCTTC. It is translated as CASRGQGGGYTF.

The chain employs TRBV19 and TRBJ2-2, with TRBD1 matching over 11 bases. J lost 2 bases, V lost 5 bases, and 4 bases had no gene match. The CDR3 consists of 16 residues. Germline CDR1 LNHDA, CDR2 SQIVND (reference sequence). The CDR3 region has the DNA TGTGCCAGTAGTTTAGGACAGGGGGCCAACACCGGGGAGCTGTTTTTT. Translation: CASSLGQGANTGELFF.

CDR3 region: CAWSVSQGSTEAFF. DNA of the CDR3: TGTGCCTGGAGTGTCTCACAGGGAAGCACTGAAGCTTTCTTT. This rearrangement joins TRBV30 to TRBJ1-1, with a possible D match to TRBD1 (6 bases). The CDR3 contains 14 residues. Germline V gene lookup returns CDR1 GTSNPN and CDR2 SVGIG (reference sequence). V was trimmed by 0 bases and J by 4 bases, leaving 12 bases between them.

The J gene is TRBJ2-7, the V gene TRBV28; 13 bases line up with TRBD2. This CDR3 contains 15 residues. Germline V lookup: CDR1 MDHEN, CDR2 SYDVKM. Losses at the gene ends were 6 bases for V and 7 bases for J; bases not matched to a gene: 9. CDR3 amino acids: CASSLTSGRVGEQYF. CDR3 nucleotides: TGTGCCAGCAGCCTAACTAGCGGGAGGGTTGGGGAGCAGTACTTC.

CDR3 protein: CASKLQATSIEAFF. CDR3 sequence (DNA): TGTGCCAGCAAACTGCAGGCCACCTCTATTGAAGCTTTCTTT. The chain recombines TRBV7-3 with TRBJ1-1; D is unclear. The CDR3 has 14 residues. Trimming stripped 7 bases from V and 7 bases from J, with 19 bases between. Germline-derived CDR1 and CDR2 are SGHTA and FQGTGA.

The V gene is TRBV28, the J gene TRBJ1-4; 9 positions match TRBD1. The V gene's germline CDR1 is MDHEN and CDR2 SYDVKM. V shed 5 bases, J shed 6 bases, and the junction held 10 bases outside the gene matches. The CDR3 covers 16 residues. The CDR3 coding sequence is TGTGCCAGCAGTGGAAGTTGGAGGACAGGGGATGAAAAACTGTTTTTT. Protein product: CASSGSWRTGDEKLFF.